This T cell receptor (beta chain) emerged from a study of CD8 T cells in Susac syndrome. An input of roughly 0.5 to 1 ug of RNA was subjected to reverse transcription using random hexamers. The method of amplification for TCR beta CDR3 was immunoSEQ multiplex PCR, covering 54 Vbeta and 13 Jbeta. From the immunoSEQ multiplex PCR reads, TCRdb called clonotypes with MiXCR, one entry per CDR3 protein. Found here are 250,000 to 300,000 distinct CDR3 sequences, more than 75% of them singletons; the top ten hold approximately 0.11%. Sequencing of TCR beta was performed on blood CD8+ T cells and on blood CD4+ T cells. The length of the CDR3 is 12 residues. V was shortened by 3 bases and J by 6 bases, with 6 bases between the two germline ends. Per germline, CDR1 MNHEY and CDR2 SVGEGT.

The receptor was isolated from a human donor with multiple sclerosis. Sequencing was done on a sample of CD8+ T cells from PBMCs. V usage is TRBV6-2 or TRBV6-3 and J usage is TRBJ2-1; D is uncertain. The CDR3 spells CASSYPSNEQFF. CDR3 DNA sequence: TGTGCCAGCAGTTATCCGTCCAATGAGCAGTTCTTC.